This T cell receptor (beta chain) was observed in a study of T-cell reconstitution after alpha-beta-depleted transplantation in children. Unique molecular identifiers were incorporated into the prepared TCRbeta library. Each CDR3 protein gets one entry after TCRdb re-called the PCR reads with MiXCR. The data contain more than 200,000 distinct CDR3 sequences, about 23% of them singletons. Germline V gene sequence: CDR1 MRHNA, CDR2 SNTAGT. The V gene end was trimmed by 2 bases and the J gene end by 2 bases; junction bases not matched to a gene: 4. The CDR3 spans 15 residues. This clonotype was found a few times.

V is TRBV6-4 and J is TRBJ2-5; 8 bases align to TRBD2. The receptor comes from a girl between 2 and 10 years old with Fanconi anemia, due to receive a stem cell transplant. Sequences were derived from PBMCs, sampled before TCRalphabeta/CD19-depleted stem cell transplant. In DNA form, the CDR3 reads TGTGCCAGCAGTGACAGCGGGGGTCCTCAAGAGACCCAGTACTTC. It yields the protein CASSDSGGPQETQYF.